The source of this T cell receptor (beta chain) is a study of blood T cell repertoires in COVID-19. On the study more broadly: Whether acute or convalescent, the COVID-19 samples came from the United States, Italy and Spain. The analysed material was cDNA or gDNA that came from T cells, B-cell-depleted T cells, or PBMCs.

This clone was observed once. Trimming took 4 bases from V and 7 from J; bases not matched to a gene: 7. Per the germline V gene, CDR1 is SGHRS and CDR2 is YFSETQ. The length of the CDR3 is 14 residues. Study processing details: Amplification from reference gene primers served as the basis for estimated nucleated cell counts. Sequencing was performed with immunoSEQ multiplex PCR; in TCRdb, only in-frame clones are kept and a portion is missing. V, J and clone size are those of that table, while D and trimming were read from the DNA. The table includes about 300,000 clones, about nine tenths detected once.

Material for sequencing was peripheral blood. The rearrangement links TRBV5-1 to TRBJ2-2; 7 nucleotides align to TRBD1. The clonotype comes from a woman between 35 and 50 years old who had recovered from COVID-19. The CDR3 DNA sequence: TGCGCCAGCAGCCCGTACAGGGGCGACGGGGAGCTGTTTTTT. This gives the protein CASSPYRGDGELFF. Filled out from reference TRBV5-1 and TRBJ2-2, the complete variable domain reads KAGVTQTPRYLIKTRGQQVTLSCSPISGHRSVSWYQQTPGQGLQFLFEYFSETQRNKGNFPGRFSGRQFSNSRSEMNVSTLELGDSALYLCASSPYRGDGELFFGEGSRLTVL.